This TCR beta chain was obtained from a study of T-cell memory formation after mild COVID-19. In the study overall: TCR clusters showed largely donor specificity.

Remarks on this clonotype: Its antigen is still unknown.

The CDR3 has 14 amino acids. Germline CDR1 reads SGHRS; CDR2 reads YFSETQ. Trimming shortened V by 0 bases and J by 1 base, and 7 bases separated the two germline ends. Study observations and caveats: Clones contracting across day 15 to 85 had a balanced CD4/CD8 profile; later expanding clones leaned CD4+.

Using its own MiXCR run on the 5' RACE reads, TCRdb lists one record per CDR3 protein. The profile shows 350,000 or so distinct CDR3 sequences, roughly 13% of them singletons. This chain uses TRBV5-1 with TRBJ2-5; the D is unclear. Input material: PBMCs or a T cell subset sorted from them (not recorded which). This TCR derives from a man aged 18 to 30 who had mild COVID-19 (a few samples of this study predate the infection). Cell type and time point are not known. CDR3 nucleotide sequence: TGCGCCAGCAGCTTGGAGGCGACCCAAGAGACCCAGTACTTC. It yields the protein CASSLEATQETQYF.